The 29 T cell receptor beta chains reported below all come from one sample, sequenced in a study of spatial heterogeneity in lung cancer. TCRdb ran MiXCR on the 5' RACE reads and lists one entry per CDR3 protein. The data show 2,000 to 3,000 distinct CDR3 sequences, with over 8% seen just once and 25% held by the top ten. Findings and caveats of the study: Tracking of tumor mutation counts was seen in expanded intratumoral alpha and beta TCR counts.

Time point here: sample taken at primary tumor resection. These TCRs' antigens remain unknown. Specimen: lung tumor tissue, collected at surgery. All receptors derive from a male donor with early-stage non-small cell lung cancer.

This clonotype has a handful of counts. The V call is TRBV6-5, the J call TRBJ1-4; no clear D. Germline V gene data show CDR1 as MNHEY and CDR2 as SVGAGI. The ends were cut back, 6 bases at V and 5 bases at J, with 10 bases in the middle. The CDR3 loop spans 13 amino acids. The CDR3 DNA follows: TGTGCCAGCAGGCTCTCGGGGAATGAAAAACTGTTTTTT. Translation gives CASRLSGNEKLFF.

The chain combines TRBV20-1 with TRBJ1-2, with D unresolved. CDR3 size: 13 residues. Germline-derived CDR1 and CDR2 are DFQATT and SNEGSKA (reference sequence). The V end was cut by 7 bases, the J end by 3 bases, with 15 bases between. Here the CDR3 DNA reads TGCAGTGTCCCATCGTTCGGGCACTATGGCTACACCTTC. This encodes CSVPSFGHYGYTF.

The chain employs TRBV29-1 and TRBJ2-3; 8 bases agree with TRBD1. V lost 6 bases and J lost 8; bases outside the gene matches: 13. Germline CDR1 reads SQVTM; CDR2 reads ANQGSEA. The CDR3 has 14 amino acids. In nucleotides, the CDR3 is TGCAGCGTCGCGGGACAGGCGACGTTAGGTACGCAGTATTTT. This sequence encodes CSVAGQATLGTQYF.

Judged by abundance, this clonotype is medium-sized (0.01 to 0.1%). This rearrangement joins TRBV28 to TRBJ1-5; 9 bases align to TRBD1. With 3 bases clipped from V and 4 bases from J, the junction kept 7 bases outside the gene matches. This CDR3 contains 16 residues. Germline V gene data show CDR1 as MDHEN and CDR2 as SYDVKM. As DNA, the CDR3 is TGTGCCAGCAGTTTCCAGGGGACAGGGCGGAATCAGCCCCAGCATTTT. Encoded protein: CASSFQGTGRNQPQHF.

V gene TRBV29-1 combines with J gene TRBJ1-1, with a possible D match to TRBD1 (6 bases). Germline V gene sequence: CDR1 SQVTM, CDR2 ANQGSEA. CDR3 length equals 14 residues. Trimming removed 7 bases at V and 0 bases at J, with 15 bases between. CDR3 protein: CSADHGGLNTEAFF. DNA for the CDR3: TGCAGCGCCGACCACGGGGGCCTGAACACTGAAGCTTTCTTT.

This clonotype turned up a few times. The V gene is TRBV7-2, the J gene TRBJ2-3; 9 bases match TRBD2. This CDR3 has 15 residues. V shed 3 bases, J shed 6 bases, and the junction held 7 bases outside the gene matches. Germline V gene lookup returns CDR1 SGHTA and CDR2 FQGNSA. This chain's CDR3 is CASSFAGGPGDTQYF. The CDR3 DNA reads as TGTGCCAGCAGCTTCGCGGGAGGGCCTGGGGATACGCAGTATTTT.

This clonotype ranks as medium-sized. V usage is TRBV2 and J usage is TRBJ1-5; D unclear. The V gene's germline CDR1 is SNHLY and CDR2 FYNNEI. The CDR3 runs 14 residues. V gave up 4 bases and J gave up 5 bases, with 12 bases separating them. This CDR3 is CASSAGREDQPQHF. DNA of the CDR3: TGTGCCAGCAGTGCGGGGAGAGAAGATCAGCCCCAGCATTTT.

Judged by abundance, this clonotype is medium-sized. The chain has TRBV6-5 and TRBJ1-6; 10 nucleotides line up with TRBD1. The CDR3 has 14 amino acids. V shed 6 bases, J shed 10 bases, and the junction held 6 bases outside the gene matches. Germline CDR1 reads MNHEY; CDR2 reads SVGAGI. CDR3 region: CASSLTGGRSPLHF. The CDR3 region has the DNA TGTGCCAGCAGCTTGACAGGGGGCAGATCACCCCTCCACTTT.

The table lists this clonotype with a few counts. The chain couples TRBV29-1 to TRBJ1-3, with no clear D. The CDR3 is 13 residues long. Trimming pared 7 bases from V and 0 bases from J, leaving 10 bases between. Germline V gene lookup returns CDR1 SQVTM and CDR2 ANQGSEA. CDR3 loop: CSASPFSGNTIYF. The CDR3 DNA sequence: TGCAGCGCCTCACCCTTCTCTGGAAACACCATATATTTT.

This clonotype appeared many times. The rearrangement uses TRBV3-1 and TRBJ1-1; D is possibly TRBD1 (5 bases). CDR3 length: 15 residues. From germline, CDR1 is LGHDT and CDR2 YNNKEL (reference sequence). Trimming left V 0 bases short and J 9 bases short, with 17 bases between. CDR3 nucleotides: TGTGCCAGCAGCCAAGACCCAATGGGGACTAAAAAAGCTTTCTTT. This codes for CASSQDPMGTKKAFF.

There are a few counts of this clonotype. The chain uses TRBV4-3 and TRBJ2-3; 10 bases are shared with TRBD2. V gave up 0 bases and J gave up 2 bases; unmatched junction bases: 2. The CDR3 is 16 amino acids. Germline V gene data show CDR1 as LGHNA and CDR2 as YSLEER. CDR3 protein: CASSQEGLAFTDTQYF. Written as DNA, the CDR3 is TGCGCCAGCAGCCAAGAGGGACTAGCGTTCACAGATACGCAGTATTTT.

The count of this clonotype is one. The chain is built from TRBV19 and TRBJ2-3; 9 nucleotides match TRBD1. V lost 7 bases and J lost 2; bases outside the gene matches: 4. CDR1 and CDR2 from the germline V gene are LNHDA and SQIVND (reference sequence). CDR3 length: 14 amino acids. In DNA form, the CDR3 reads TGTGCCAGTAAGGGACAGGGCGACACAGATACGCAGTATTTT. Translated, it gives CASKGQGDTDTQYF. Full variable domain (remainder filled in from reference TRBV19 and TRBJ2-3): DGGITQSPKYLFRKEGQNVTLSCEQNLNHDAMYWYRQDPGQGLRLIYYSQIVNDFQKGDIAEGYSVSREKKESFPLTVTSAQKNPTAFYLCASKGQGDTDTQYFGPGTRLTVL.

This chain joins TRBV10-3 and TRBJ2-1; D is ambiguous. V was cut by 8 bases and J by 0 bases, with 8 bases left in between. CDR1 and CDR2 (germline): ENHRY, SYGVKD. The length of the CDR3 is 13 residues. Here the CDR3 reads CAIGPFSYNEQFF. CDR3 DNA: TGTGCCATCGGACCGTTCTCCTACAATGAGCAGTTCTTC.

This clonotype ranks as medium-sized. The CDR3 is CASRHRDRQNTGELFF. The CDR3 nucleotides are TGTGCCAGCAGACACCGGGACAGGCAGAACACCGGGGAGCTGTTTTTT. The chain employs TRBV5-4 and TRBJ2-2, with TRBD1 matching over 8 bases. Germline V gene sequence: CDR1 SGHNT, CDR2 YYREEE (reference sequence). This CDR3 is built from 16 residues. The junction had 7 bases not matched to a gene; V was cut back by 5 bases and J by 1 base.

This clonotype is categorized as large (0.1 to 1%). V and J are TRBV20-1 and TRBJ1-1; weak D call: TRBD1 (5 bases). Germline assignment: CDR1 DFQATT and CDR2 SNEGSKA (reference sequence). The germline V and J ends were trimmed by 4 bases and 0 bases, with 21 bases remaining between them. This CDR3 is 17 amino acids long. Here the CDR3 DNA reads TGCAGTGCTACCGGTGGGGCCACCCGGCTCATGAACACTGAAGCTTTCTTT. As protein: CSATGGATRLMNTEAFF.

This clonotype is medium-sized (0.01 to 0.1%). CDR3 in DNA: TGTGCCATCAGTGAGGGCGGCGAGCAGTACTTC. Amino acid sequence: CAISEGGEQYF. The chain employs TRBV10-3 and TRBJ2-7, with D hard to call. Trimming shortened V by 2 bases and J by 6 bases, and 5 bases separated the two germline ends. The CDR3 covers 11 residues. Germline CDR1 and CDR2: ENHRY and SYGVKD.

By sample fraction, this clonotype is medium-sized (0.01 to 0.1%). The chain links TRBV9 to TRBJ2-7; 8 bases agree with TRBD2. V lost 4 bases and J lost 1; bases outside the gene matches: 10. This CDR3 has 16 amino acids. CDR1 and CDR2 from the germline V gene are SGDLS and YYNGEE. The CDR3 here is CASSPAGAGGSYEQYF. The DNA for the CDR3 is TGTGCCAGCAGCCCCGCGGGGGCGGGAGGATCCTACGAGCAGTACTTC.

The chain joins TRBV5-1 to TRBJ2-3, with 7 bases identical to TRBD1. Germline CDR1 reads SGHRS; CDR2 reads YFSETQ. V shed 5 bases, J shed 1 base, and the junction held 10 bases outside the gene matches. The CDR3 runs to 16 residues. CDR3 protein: CASSPIDRARTDTQYF. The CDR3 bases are TGCGCCAGCAGTCCGATCGACAGGGCCCGCACAGATACGCAGTATTTT.

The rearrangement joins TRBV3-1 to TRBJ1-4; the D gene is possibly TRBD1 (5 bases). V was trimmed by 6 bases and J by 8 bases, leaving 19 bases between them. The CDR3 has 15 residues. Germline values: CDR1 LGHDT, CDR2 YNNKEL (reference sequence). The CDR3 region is CASSPLGDGQEKLFF. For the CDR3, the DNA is TGTGCCAGCAGTCCGCTGGGGGACGGGCAAGAAAAACTGTTTTTT.

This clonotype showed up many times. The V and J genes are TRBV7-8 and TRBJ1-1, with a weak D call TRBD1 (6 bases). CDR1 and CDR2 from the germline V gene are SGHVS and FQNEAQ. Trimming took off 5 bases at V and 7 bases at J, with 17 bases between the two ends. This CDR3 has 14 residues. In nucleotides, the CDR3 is TGTGCCAGCAGCCTAGGTGTAAAGGGGGTTGAAGCTTTCTTT. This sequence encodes CASSLGVKGVEAFF.

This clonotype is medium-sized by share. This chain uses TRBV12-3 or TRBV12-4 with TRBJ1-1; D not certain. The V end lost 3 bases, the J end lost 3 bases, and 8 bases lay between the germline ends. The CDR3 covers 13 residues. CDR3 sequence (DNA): TGTGCCAGCAGTTTTCTGACGGACACTGAAGCTTTCTTT. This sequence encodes CASSFLTDTEAFF.

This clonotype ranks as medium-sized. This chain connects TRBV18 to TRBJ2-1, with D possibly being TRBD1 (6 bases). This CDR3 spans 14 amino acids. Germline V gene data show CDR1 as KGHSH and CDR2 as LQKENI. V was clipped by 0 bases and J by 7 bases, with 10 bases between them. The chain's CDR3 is CASSPPTGGNEQFF. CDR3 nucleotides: TGTGCCAGCTCACCACCGACAGGAGGTAATGAGCAGTTCTTC. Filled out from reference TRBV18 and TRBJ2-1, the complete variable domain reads NAGVMQNPRHLVRRRGQEARLRCSPMKGHSHVYWYRQLPEEGLKFMVYLQKENIIDESGMPKERFSAEFPKEGPSILRIQQVVRGDSAAYFCASSPPTGGNEQFFGPGTRLTVL.

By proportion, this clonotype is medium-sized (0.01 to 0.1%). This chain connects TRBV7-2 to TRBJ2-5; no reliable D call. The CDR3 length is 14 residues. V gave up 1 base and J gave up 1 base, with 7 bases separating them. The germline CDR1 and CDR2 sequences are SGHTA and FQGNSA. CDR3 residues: CASSLDRLQETQYF. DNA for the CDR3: TGTGCCAGCAGCTTAGACAGACTCCAAGAGACCCAGTACTTC.

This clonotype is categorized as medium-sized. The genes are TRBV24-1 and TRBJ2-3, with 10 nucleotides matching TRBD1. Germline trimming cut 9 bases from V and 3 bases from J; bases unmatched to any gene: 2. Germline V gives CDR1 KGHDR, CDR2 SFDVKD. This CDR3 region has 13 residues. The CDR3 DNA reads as TGTGCCACCTCGGGACAGGGGACAGATACGCAGTATTTT. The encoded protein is CATSGQGTDTQYF.

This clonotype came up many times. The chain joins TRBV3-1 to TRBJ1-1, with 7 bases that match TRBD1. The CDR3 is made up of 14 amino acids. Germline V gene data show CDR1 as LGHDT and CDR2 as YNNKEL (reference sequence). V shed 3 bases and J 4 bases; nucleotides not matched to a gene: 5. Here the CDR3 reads CASSQRAGGTEAFF. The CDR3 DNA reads TGTGCCAGCAGCCAGCGGGCAGGGGGCACTGAAGCTTTCTTT.

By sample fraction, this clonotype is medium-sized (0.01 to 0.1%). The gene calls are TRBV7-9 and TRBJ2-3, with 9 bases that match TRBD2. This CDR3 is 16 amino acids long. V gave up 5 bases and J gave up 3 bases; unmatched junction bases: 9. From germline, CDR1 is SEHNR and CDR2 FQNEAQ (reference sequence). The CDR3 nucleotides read TGTGCCAGCAGCCCCCGAGGCGGGAGGGCTACAGATACGCAGTATTTT. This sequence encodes CASSPRGGRATDTQYF.

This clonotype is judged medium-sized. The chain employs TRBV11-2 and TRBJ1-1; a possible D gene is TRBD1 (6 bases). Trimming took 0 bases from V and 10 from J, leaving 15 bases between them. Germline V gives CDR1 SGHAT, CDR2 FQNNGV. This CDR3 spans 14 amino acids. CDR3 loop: CASSLEGGLRAAFF. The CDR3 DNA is TGTGCCAGCAGCTTAGAGGGGGGGCTCCGTGCAGCTTTCTTT.

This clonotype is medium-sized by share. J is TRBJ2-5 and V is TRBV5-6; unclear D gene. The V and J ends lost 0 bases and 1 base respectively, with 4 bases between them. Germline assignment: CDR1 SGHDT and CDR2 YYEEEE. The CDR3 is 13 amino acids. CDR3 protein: CASSLVSQETQYF. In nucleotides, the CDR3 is TGTGCCAGCAGCTTGGTCTCCCAAGAGACCCAGTACTTC.

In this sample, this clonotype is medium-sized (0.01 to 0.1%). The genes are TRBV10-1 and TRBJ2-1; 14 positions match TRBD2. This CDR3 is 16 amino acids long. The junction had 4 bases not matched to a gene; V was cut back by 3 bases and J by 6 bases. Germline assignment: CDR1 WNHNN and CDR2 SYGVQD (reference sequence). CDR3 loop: CASSERTSGGPNEQFF. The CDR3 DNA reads TGCGCCAGCAGTGAAAGGACTAGCGGGGGGCCCAATGAGCAGTTCTTC.